The T cell receptor beta chain described here comes from a study of blood T cell repertoires in COVID-19. Study-level information: PBMCs, B-cell-depleted T cells, or T cells were the source of the cDNA or gDNA that made up the material.

Germline V gene data show CDR1 as SGDLS and CDR2 as YYNGEE. This CDR3 contains 15 residues. V shed 7 bases and J 12 bases; nucleotides not matched to a gene: 17. Some clones are missing from TCRdb's copy, which holds only in-frame ones; the method was immunoSEQ multiplex PCR. Of about 250,000 clones in the sample, roughly 80% are singletons; the top ten hold about 9.6%. This clone was picked up one time. This clonotype originated in an older man with acute or convalescent COVID-19. The chain is built from TRBV9 and TRBJ2-1; TRBD2 aligns across 9 bases. The sample comprised peripheral blood. Here the CDR3 DNA reads TGTGCCAGCGCTCAAGAGACTAGCGGTGGGTCGGGGCAGTTCTTC. Amino acids: CASAQETSGGSGQFF.